This T cell receptor (beta chain) derives from a study of CD8+CD57+ T cells in acquired aplastic anemia. On this clonotype: What it binds is not known.

Trimming took 2 bases from V and 7 from J, leaving 9 bases between them. In germline, CDR1 is SGHTA, CDR2 FQGNSA. This CDR3 comprises 12 residues. Study outcomes and limitations: Patients and controls shared twenty-nine CD8+ CDR3 sequences, which appeared highly expressed in patients and within their immunodominant clones.

Genomic DNA, serving as template, underwent TCR beta VDJ and CDR3 profiling. TCRdb reprocessed the reads with MiXCR, giving one entry per CDR3 protein. The repertoire holds roughly 98,000 distinct CDR3 sequences, with roughly two thirds as singletons. Before being chosen for sequencing, patients had shown CD8+CD57+ cell expansion by flow cytometry. The source material was sorted CD4+, CD8+, or CD8+CD57+ T cells (not recorded which) from PBMCs. The TCR comes from a human donor with aplastic anemia. V and J are TRBV7-2 and TRBJ2-7; D is unresolved. The CDR3 sequence: CASSLLVREQYF. The CDR3, as DNA: TGTGCCAGCAGCTTATTGGTCAGGGAGCAGTACTTC.